The 5 T cell receptor beta chains below were found in one sample sequenced in a study of cytomegalovirus exposure and HLA in healthy donors. 13 Jbeta primers and 60 Vbeta primers were used for the PCR. Here immunoSEQ multiplex PCR was the method, and the copy in TCRdb shows in-frame clones only, minus some. The data hold about 180,000 clones, with about four fifths observed a single time. The specimen sequenced was PBMCs. The receptors derive from a young woman in good health and CMV-seronegative.

In DNA form, the CDR3 reads TGTGCCAGCAGCTTCCGCACGAGCTCCTACAATGAGCAGTTCTTC. Its translation: CASSFRTSSYNEQFF. The V gene is TRBV5-8, the J gene TRBJ2-1; D gene uncertain. The length of the CDR3 is 15 residues. Germline V gene data show CDR1 as SGHTS and CDR2 as YDEGEE. Trimming took off 2 bases at V and 0 bases at J, with 9 bases between the two ends.

This rearrangement joins TRBV29-1 to TRBJ2-1; 9 bases align to TRBD2. CDR1 is SQVTM and CDR2 is ANQGSEA in the germline V gene. The CDR3 has 15 residues. J was trimmed by 4 bases and V by 0 bases; bases with no gene match: 4. The CDR3 protein is CSVEEVAGGYNEQFF. The DNA of the CDR3 is TGCAGCGTTGAAGAAGTCGCGGGGGGGTACAATGAGCAGTTCTTC.

This rearrangement joins TRBV5-1 to TRBJ1-2; D call uncertain. The germline V gene encodes CDR1 SGHRS and CDR2 YFSETQ. CDR3 length equals 16 residues. V dropped 7 bases and J dropped 0 bases, with 19 bases sitting between them. CDR3 in DNA: TGCGCCAGCGACCCCCCTTGGGCGACCTCTAACTATGGCTACACCTTC. Protein: CASDPPWATSNYGYTF.

The V gene is TRBV4-3, the J gene TRBJ2-3; D gene uncertain. V gave up 4 bases and J gave up 1 base, with 9 bases separating them. The V gene's germline CDR1 is LGHNA and CDR2 YSLEER. This CDR3 comprises 14 residues. DNA of the CDR3: TGCGCCAGCAGCCGTGGCAGCGGCACAGATACGCAGTATTTT. Its protein is CASSRGSGTDTQYF.

The chain employs TRBV7-9 and TRBJ2-1, with TRBD1 matching over 7 bases. Losses at the gene ends were 5 bases for V and 6 bases for J; bases not matched to a gene: 4. Germline V lookup: CDR1 SEHNR, CDR2 FQNEAQ (reference sequence). This CDR3 is 13 amino acids long. CDR3 residues: CASSTTGFNEQFF. CDR3 sequence (DNA): TGTGCCAGCAGCACGACAGGGTTCAATGAGCAGTTCTTC.